Below, 18 T cell receptor beta chains from the same sample are listed, as sequenced in a study of T cells in Graves' hyperthyroidism and ophthalmopathy. TCR beta CDR3 regions were amplified from RNA transcripts. The TCR CDR3 first-round RT-PCR relied on the HTBI primer set. TCRdb processed the multiplex PCR reads anew with MiXCR; each CDR3 protein has one entry. The sample records 360,000 or so distinct CDR3 sequences, 15% to 20% being singletons. The sample consisted of blood. These receptors originate from a woman in her forties with Graves' ophthalmopathy.

V is TRBV4-2 and J is TRBJ2-7; 9 bases fit TRBD2. CDR1 and CDR2 from the germline V gene are LGHNA and YNFKEQ. The CDR3 sequence is 17 residues long. With V trimmed by 4 bases and J by 5 bases, 15 bases remained unmatched. This CDR3 is CASSRGPSSGTANEQYF. The CDR3 region has the DNA TGTGCCAGCAGCCGGGGGCCGTCTAGCGGGACTGCGAACGAGCAGTACTTC.

In this sample, this clonotype turned up many times. This may come from a read error, since a much larger clone is one base off. This chain connects TRBV12-3 or TRBV12-4 to TRBJ2-2; D ambiguous. V was cut by 5 bases and J by 0 bases, with 7 bases left in between. This CDR3 region has 14 residues. The CDR3, as DNA: TGTGCCAGCAGTCCCTCCTCGAACACCGGGGAGCTGTTTTTT. Amino acids: CASSPSSNTGELFF.

In its sample, this clonotype was seen a few times. V and J are TRBV6-2 or TRBV6-3 and TRBJ2-7, with TRBD2 matching 11 bases. The length of the CDR3 is 18 residues. Germline CDR1 and CDR2: MNHEY and SVGEGT. V shed 0 bases, J shed 5 bases, and the junction held 12 bases outside the gene matches. The CDR3 loop is CASSYSASGRTAADEQYF. In nucleotides, the CDR3 is TGTGCCAGCAGTTACTCGGCTAGCGGGAGGACAGCGGCTGACGAGCAGTACTTC.

This clonotype was observed many times. V gene TRBV6-1 combines with J gene TRBJ2-3; D gene uncertain. V lost 7 bases and J lost 1, with 6 bases in between. The CDR3 runs 12 residues. Germline CDR1 is MNHNS and CDR2 is SASEGT. DNA for the CDR3: TGTGCCAGCAAAAGGGGCACAGATACGCAGTATTTT. Translation: CASKRGTDTQYF.

In this sample, this clonotype turned up many times. The chain links TRBV5-5 to TRBJ1-1, with D perhaps TRBD1 (6 bases). The germline gives CDR1 SGHKS, CDR2 YYEKEE (reference sequence). This CDR3 has 14 amino acids. With 0 bases removed from V and 7 bases from J, the gap between germline ends came to 13 bases. The CDR3 DNA sequence: TGTGCCAGCAGCTTGGTCTACAGGGTGAATGAAGCTTTCTTT. Amino acids: CASSLVYRVNEAFF.

As to this clonotype: This sequence may be a read error, since a much larger clone differs from it by one base. This sequence joins TRBV30 and TRBJ2-5; 15 nucleotides match TRBD2. The junction had 6 bases not matched to a gene; V was cut back by 5 bases and J by 5 bases. Germline V gene lookup returns CDR1 GTSNPN and CDR2 SVGIG (reference sequence). The CDR3 runs 15 residues. CDR3 loop: CAWASGTSGGETQYF. The CDR3 nucleotides read TGTGCCTGGGCTTCCGGGACTAGCGGGGGGGAGACCCAGTACTTC.

Many counts were recorded for this clonotype. This chain uses TRBV11-1 with TRBJ2-7, with D possibly being TRBD2 (5 bases). Looked up from germline, CDR1 is SGHAT and CDR2 is FQDESV (reference sequence). This CDR3 is built from 15 residues. Between the trimmed V and J ends, which lost 7 bases and 5 bases, there was a span of 21 bases. CDR3 residues: CASTPPGRGPNEQYF. In DNA form, the CDR3 reads TGTGCCAGCACCCCCCCGGGGAGAGGGCCAAACGAGCAGTACTTC.

The V gene is TRBV19, the J gene TRBJ2-2, with 8 bases aligning to TRBD1. V shed 7 bases and J 6 bases; nucleotides not matched to a gene: 10. CDR3 length: 15 amino acids. CDR1 is LNHDA and CDR2 is SQIVND in the germline V gene (reference sequence). CDR3 DNA sequence: TGTGCCAGTAAAGGTTTCCAGGGGGCGGCCGGGGAGCTGTTTTTT. This translates into CASKGFQGAAGELFF.

This clonotype was found many times. The genes are TRBV27 and TRBJ1-1, with D perhaps matching TRBD1 (5 bases). V lost 6 bases, J lost 0 bases, and 14 bases lay in between. The CDR3 has 15 residues. The germline CDR1 and CDR2 sequences are MNHEY and SMNVEV (reference sequence). CDR3 in DNA: TGTGCCAGCAGAAACACGACAGCTATGAACACTGAAGCTTTCTTT. Translation: CASRNTTAMNTEAFF.

This clonotype was counted at least ten times. The chain joins TRBV9 to TRBJ1-3; no clear D. Trimming pared 3 bases from V and 2 bases from J, leaving 6 bases between. The length of the CDR3 is 13 residues. Germline loops: CDR1 SGDLS, CDR2 YYNGEE. The CDR3 region has the DNA TGTGCCAGCAGCGCCGGGGCTGGAAACACCATATATTTT. As protein: CASSAGAGNTIYF.

This clonotype was recorded a few times. The rearrangement uses TRBV6-1 and TRBJ1-5; a possible D gene is TRBD1 (6 bases). V lost 5 bases to trimming and J lost 0 bases, with 11 bases between them. This CDR3 has 15 residues. Looked up from germline, CDR1 is MNHNS and CDR2 is SASEGT. DNA for the CDR3: TGTGCCAGCAGTCGAAGGACAGTTAGCAATCAGCCCCAGCATTTT. Translation gives CASSRRTVSNQPQHF.

This clonotype came up many times. The chain has TRBV27 and TRBJ2-7; 12 bases agree with TRBD1. This CDR3 has 15 residues. Losses at the gene ends were 6 bases for V and 6 bases for J; bases not matched to a gene: 9. Germline values: CDR1 MNHEY, CDR2 SMNVEV (reference sequence). CDR3 residues: CASSPRRDRGPEQYF. The CDR3 coding sequence is TGTGCCAGCAGCCCCCGCCGGGACAGGGGGCCCGAGCAGTACTTC.

Comment on this clonotype: Since a much larger clone is just one base distant, this may be a read error. This chain links TRBV4-1 with TRBJ2-7, with D possibly TRBD1 on 5 matching bases. This CDR3 is 13 amino acids long. The germline V gene encodes CDR1 MGHRA and CDR2 YSYEKL. Trimming took off 3 bases at V and 3 bases at J, with 9 bases between the two ends. This chain's CDR3 is CASSHETDYEQYF. CDR3 bases: TGCGCCAGCAGCCACGAGACAGACTACGAGCAGTACTTC.

This clonotype appeared many times. This sequence joins TRBV19 and TRBJ1-3; the D gene is possibly TRBD1 (5 bases). Trimming took off 8 bases at V and 4 bases at J, with 9 bases between the two ends. The CDR3 loop spans 12 amino acids. CDR1 and CDR2 (germline): LNHDA, SQIVND (reference sequence). The CDR3, as DNA: TGTGCCAGTCAGGGCAACGGAAACACCATATATTTT. Its translation: CASQGNGNTIYF.

This clonotype was detected ten times or more. The chain joins TRBV6-5 to TRBJ2-7, with 7 bases matching TRBD2. CDR1 and CDR2 (germline): MNHEY, SVGAGI. The CDR3 totals 16 residues. The V segment lost 2 bases and the J segment 2 bases; nucleotides outside the gene matches: 9. In DNA form, the CDR3 reads TGTGCCAGCAGTTACGTGGGCGGGAGAGGACCCTACGAGCAGTACTTC. The encoded protein is CASSYVGGRGPYEQYF.

This clonotype came up many times. V usage is TRBV11-2 and J usage is TRBJ2-2, with no clear D. The V end lost 0 bases, the J end lost 6 bases, and 2 bases lay between the germline ends. The germline gives CDR1 SGHAT, CDR2 FQNNGV. This CDR3 is built from 12 residues. The CDR3 sequence is CASSLDPGELFF. The CDR3 DNA sequence: TGTGCCAGCAGCTTAGATCCCGGGGAGCTGTTTTTT.

This clonotype has just a few counts. The chain combines TRBV5-1 with TRBJ2-7, with TRBD2 matching over 7 bases. This CDR3 has 15 residues. The J segment lost 5 bases and the V segment lost 0 bases, leaving 8 bases of the junction unmatched. Germline V lookup: CDR1 SGHRS, CDR2 YFSETQ. The CDR3 DNA reads as TGCGCCAGCAGCTTGGCCTCCGGACTAGGGAACGAGCAGTACTTC. It codes for CASSLASGLGNEQYF.

This clonotype showed up many times. The chain recombines TRBV15 with TRBJ2-7; the D is unclear. The CDR3 is 14 amino acids. CDR1 LNHNV and CDR2 YYDKDF come from the germline V gene (reference sequence). Trimming took 1 base from V and 0 from J, leaving 7 bases between them. The CDR3 sequence: CATSRGGSSYEQYF. Written as DNA, the CDR3 is TGTGCCACCAGCAGAGGAGGCAGCTCCTACGAGCAGTACTTC.